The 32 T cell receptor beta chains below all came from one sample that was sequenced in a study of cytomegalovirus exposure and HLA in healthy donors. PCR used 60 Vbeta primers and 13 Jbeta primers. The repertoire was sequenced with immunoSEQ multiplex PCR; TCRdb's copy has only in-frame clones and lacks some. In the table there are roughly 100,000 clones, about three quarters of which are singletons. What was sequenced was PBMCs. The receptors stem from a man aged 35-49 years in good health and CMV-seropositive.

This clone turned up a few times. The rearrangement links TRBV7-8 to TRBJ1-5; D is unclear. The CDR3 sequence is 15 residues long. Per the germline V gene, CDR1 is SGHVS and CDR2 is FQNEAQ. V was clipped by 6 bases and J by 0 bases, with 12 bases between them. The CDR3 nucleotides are TGTGCCAGCAGACCGTGGCAGAATAGCAATCAGCCCCAGCATTTT. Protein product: CASRPWQNSNQPQHF.

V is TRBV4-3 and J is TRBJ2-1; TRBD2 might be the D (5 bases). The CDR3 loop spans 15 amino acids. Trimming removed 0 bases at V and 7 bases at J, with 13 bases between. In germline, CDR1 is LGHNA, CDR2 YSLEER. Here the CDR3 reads CASSQDRSGGNEQFF. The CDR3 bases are TGCGCCAGCAGCCAAGACCGAAGCGGCGGTAATGAGCAGTTCTTC.

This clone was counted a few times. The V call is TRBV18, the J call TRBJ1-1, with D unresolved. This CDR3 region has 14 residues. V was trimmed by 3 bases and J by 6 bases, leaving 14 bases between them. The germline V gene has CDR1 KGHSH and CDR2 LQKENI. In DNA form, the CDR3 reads TGTGCCAGCTCACCTCAGGTTAACGACCCTGAAGCTTTCTTT. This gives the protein CASSPQVNDPEAFF.

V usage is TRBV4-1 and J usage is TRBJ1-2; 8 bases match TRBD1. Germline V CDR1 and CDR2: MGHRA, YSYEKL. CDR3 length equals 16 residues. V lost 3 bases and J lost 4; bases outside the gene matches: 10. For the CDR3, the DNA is TGCGCCAGCAGCCACCCCCAGGGGGCTAATGGCTATGGCTACACCTTC. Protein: CASSHPQGANGYGYTF.

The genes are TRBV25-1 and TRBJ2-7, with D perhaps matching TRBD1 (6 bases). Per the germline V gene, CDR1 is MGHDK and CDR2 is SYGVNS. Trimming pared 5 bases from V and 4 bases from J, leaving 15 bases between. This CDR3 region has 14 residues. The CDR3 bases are TGTGCCAGCAGTACGATGGGACAAGCGTACGAGCAGTACTTC. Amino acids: CASSTMGQAYEQYF.

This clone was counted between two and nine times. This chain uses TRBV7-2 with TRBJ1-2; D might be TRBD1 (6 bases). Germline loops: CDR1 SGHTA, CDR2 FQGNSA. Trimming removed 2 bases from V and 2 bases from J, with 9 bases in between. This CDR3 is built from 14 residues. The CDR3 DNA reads TGTGCCAGCAGCTTACCAGGACAGAACTATGGCTACACCTTC. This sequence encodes CASSLPGQNYGYTF.

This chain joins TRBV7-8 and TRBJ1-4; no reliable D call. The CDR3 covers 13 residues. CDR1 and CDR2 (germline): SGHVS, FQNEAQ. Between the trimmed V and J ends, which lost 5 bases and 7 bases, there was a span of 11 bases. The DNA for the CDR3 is TGTGCCAGCAGCGCCCCGTGGAGTGAAAAACTGTTTTTT. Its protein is CASSAPWSEKLFF.

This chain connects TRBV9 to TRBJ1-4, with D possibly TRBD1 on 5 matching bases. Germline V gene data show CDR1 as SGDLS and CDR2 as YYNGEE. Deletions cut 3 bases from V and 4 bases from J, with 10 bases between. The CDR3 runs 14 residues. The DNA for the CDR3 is TGTGCCAGCAGCGCCCAGGGTGGTAATGAAAAACTGTTTTTT. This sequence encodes CASSAQGGNEKLFF.

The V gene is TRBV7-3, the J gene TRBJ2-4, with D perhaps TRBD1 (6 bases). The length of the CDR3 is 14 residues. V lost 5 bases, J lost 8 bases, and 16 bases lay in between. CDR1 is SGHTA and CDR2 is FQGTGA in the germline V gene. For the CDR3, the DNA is TGTGCCAGCAGCCAAGGGGGTAGGGGAGACATTCAGTACTTC. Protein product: CASSQGGRGDIQYF.

The CDR3 loop is CASSLPGDNKEQYF. CDR3 bases: TGTGCCAGCAGTTTACCCGGGGACAACAAGGAGCAGTACTTC. The chain carries TRBV28 and TRBJ2-7, with D possibly being TRBD1 (6 bases). V was trimmed by 2 bases and J by 7 bases, leaving 15 bases between them. The germline CDR1 and CDR2 sequences are MDHEN and SYDVKM. The CDR3 sequence is 14 residues long.

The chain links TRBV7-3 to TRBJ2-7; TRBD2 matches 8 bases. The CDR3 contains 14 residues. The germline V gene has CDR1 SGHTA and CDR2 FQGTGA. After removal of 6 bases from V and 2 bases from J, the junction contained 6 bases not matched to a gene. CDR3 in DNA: TGTGCCAGCAGTACCGCGGGGGGCCCCTACGAGCAGTACTTC. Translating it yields CASSTAGGPYEQYF.

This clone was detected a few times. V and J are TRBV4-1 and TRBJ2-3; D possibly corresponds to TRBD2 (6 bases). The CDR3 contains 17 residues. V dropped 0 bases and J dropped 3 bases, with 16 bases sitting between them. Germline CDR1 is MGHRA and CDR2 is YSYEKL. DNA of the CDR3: TGCGCCAGCAGCCAAGACCACAGACTAGGGGATACAGATACGCAGTATTTT. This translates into CASSQDHRLGDTDTQYF.

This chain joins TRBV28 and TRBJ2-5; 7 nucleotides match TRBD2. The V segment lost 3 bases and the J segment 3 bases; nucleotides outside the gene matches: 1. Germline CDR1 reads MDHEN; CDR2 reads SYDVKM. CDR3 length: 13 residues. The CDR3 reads CASSFAGEETQYF. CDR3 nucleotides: TGTGCCAGCAGTTTCGCGGGAGAAGAGACCCAGTACTTC.

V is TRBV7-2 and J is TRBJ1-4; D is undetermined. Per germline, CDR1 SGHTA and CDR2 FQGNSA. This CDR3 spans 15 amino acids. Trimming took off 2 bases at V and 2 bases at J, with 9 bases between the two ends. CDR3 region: CASSLNLATNEKLFF. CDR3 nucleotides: TGTGCCAGCAGCTTAAACCTAGCGACTAATGAAAAACTGTTTTTT.

The chain's CDR3 is CASSDFDGRALNGELFF. The CDR3 coding sequence is TGCGCCAGCAGTGATTTCGACGGGAGGGCTCTAAACGGGGAGCTGTTTTTT. The chain has TRBV10-1 and TRBJ2-2; 8 nucleotides line up with TRBD2. After removal of 3 bases from V and 7 bases from J, the junction contained 13 bases not matched to a gene. The CDR3 consists of 17 residues. In germline, CDR1 is WNHNN, CDR2 SYGVQD (reference sequence).

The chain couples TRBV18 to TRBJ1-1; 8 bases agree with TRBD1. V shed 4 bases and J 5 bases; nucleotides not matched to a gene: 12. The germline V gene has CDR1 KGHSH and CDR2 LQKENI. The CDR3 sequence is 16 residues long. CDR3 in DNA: TGTGCCAGCTCACTTACCGGACAGGGTGAAAGAACTGAAGCTTTCTTT. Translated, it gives CASSLTGQGERTEAFF.

The DNA for the CDR3 is TGTGCCAGCAGTTACTACACAGGGAATCAGCCCCAGCATTTT. This encodes CASSYYTGNQPQHF. This chain joins TRBV6-6 and TRBJ1-5, with D perhaps TRBD1 (6 bases). Deletions cut 1 base from V and 4 bases from J, with 8 bases between. This CDR3 region has 14 residues. Germline V gives CDR1 MNHNY, CDR2 SVGAGI (reference sequence).

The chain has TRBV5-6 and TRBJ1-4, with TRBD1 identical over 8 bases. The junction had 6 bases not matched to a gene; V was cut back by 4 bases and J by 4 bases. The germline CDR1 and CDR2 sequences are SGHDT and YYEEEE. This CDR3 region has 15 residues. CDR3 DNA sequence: TGTGCCAGCAGCCAGACAGGGGTGGTTAATGAAAAACTGTTTTTT. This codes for CASSQTGVVNEKLFF.

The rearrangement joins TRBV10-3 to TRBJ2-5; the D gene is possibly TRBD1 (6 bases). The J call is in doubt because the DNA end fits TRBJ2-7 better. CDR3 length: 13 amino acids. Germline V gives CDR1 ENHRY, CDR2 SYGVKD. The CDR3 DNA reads TGTGCCATCAGTGATAACAGGGATTCCGAGCAGTACTTC. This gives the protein CAISDNRDSEQYF.

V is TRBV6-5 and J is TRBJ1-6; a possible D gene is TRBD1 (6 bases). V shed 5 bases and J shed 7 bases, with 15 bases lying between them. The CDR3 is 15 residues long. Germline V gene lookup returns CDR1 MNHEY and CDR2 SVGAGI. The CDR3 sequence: CASSKQGIANSPLHF. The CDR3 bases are TGTGCCAGCAGTAAACAGGGTATTGCGAATTCACCCCTCCACTTT.

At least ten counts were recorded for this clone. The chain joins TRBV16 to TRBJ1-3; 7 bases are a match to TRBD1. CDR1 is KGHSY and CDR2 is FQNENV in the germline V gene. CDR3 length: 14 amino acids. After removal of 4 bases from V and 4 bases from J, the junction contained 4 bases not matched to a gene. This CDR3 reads CASSPPGQGNTIYF. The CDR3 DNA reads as TGTGCCAGCAGCCCACCGGGACAGGGAAACACCATATATTTT.

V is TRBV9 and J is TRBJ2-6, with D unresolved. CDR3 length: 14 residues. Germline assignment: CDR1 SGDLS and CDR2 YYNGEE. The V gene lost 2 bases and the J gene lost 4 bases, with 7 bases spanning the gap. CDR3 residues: CASSVQAGANVLTF. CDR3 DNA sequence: TGTGCCAGCAGCGTGCAGGCCGGGGCCAACGTCCTGACTTTC.

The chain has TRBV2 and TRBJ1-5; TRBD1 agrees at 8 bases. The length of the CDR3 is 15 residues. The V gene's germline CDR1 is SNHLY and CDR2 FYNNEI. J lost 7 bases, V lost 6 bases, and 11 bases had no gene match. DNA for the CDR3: TGTGCCAGCAGCGAGAGGACAGGGTCGAGACAGCCCCAGCATTTT. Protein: CASSERTGSRQPQHF.

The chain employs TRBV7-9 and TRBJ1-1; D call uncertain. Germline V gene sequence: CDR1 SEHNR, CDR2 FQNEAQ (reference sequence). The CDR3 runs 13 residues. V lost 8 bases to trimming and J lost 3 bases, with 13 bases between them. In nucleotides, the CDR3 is TGTGCCAGCCAGCAGAGGGCTGACACTGAAGCTTTCTTT. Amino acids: CASQQRADTEAFF.

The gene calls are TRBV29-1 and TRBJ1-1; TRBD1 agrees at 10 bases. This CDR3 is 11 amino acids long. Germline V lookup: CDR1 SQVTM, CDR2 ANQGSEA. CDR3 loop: CRADRDRGTFF. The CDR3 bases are TGCAGGGCAGACCGGGACAGGGGAACTTTCTTT.

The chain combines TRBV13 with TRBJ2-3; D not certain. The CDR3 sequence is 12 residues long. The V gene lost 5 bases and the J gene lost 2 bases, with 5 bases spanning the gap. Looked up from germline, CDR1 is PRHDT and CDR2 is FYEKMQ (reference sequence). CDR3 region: CASSMYTDTQYF. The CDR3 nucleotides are TGTGCCAGCAGCATGTACACAGATACGCAGTATTTT.

The CDR3 spells CASSLGQGSDEQYF. In nucleotides, the CDR3 is TGTGCCAGCAGCTTAGGACAGGGATCCGACGAGCAGTACTTC. The chain joins TRBV7-6 to TRBJ2-7; 7 nucleotides line up with TRBD1. The CDR3 is made up of 14 amino acids. J gave up 5 bases and V 1 base, and 5 bases lay outside the gene matches. Germline CDR1 and CDR2: SGHVS and FNYEAQ.

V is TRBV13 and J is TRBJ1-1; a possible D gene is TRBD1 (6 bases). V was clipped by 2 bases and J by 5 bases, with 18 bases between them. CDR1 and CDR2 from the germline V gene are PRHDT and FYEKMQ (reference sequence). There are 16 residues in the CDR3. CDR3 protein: CASSLRGSGRWTEAFF. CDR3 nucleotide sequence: TGTGCCAGCAGCTTAAGGGGGTCGGGAAGGTGGACTGAAGCTTTCTTT.

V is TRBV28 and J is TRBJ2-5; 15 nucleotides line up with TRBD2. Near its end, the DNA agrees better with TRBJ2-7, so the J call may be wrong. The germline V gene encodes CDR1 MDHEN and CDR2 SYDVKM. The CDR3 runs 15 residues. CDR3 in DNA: TGTGCCAGCAGGGGACTAGCGGGAGGACGCTACGAGCAGTACTTC. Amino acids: CASRGLAGGRYEQYF.

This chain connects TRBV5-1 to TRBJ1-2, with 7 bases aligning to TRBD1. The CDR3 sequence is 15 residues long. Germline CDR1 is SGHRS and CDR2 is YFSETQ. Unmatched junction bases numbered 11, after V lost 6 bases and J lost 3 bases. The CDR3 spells CASTLDRTGDYGYTF. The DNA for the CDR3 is TGCGCCAGCACCCTGGACAGGACGGGGGACTATGGCTACACCTTC.

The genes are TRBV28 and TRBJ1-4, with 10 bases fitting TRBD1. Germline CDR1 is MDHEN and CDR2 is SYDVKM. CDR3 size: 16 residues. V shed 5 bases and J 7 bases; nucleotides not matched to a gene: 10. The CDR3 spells CASSQWGRDRGEKLFF. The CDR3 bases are TGTGCCAGCAGTCAATGGGGGCGGGACAGGGGTGAAAAACTGTTTTTT.

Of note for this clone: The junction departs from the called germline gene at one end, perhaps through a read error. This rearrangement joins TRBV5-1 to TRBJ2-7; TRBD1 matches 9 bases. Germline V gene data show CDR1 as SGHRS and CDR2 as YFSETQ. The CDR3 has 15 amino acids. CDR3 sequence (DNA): TGCGCCAGCAGCGCCACAGGGGGCGCTAGGGACGAGCAGCACTTC. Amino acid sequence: CASSATGGARDEQHF.